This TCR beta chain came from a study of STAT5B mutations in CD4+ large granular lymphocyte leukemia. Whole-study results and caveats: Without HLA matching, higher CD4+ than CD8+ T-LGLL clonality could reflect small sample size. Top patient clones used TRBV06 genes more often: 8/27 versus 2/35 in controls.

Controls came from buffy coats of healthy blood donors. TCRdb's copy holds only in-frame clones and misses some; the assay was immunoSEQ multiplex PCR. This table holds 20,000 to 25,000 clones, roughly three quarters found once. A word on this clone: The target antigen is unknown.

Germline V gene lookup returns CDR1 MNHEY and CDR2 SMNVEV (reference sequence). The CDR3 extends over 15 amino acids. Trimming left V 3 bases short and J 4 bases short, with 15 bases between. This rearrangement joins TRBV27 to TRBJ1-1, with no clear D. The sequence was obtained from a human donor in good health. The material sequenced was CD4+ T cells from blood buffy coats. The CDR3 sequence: CASSFGVLRGTEAFF. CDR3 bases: TGTGCCAGCAGTTTTGGGGTCCTTCGTGGCACTGAAGCTTTCTTT.